What follows describes a single T cell receptor beta chain. What it recognizes is unknown. This entry is derived from a study of cytomegalovirus exposure and HLA in healthy donors. Study-level results: A missense variant in DCLRE1C was later tied to TCR beta V- and J-gene trimming. Being indistinguishable, some V segments were excluded, TRBV6-2 and TRBV6-3 among them.

Vbeta (60) and Jbeta (13) primers were used in the PCR. The assay was immunoSEQ multiplex PCR, and TCRdb's table has in-frame clones only and misses some. The sample's table shows some 75,000 clones. The V gene end was trimmed by 7 bases and the J gene end by 7 bases; junction bases not matched to a gene: 16. The CDR3 totals 15 residues. The germline V gene has CDR1 GTSNPN and CDR2 SVGIG (reference sequence). The sequencing input was PBMCs. The chain uses TRBV30 and TRBJ1-2; 9 nucleotides agree with TRBD1. This receptor was taken from a boy aged 5-17 years in good health and CMV-seronegative. CDR3 in amino acids: CAYPRQGQGLGGYTF. In nucleotides, the CDR3 is TGTGCCTACCCCCGTCAGGGACAGGGCCTTGGTGGCTACACCTTC.